A selection of T cell receptor beta chains follows, all from one sample in a study of OX40 agonist ivuxolimab in advanced cancers. Using immunoSEQ multiplex PCR, the repertoire was profiled, and TCRdb retains in-frame clones only, with some absent. The table includes 8,500 to 13,000 clones, around 78% detected once. The sequencing here drew on CD4+ or CD8+ T cells sorted from blood, taken in a trial of the OX40 agonist ivuxolimab. These TCRs come from an adult with an advanced solid tumor such as melanoma, head and neck, liver or kidney cancer. The CDR3 runs from the conserved cysteine through the conserved F or W. The D gene is left open where the match is weak. Size values are once, few and many counts, or a class for expanded clones, and some rows have none.

j_gene: TRBJ2-1; abundance: -; d_gene: -; v_gene: TRBV7-2; CDR3aa: CASSLSADTAYNEQFF; CDR3nt: TGTGCCAGCAGCTTGTCAGCGGATACTGCTTACAATGAGCAGTTCTTC
j_gene: TRBJ2-2; abundance: -; d_gene: -; v_gene: TRBV11-3; CDR3aa: CASSLTSGLGELFF; CDR3nt: TGTGCCAGCAGCTTAACAAGCGGCCTCGGGGAGCTGTTTTTT
j_gene: TRBJ1-2; abundance: -; d_gene: -; v_gene: TRBV30; CDR3aa: CAWSAQWTGYGYTF; CDR3nt: TGTGCCTGGAGCGCTCAGTGGACGGGCTATGGCTACACCTTC
j_gene: TRBJ1-2; abundance: -; d_gene: -; v_gene: TRBV20-1; CDR3aa: CSVPTGVYTF; CDR3nt: TGCAGTGTCCCGACGGGGGTGTACACCTTC
j_gene: TRBJ1-1; abundance: -; d_gene: -; v_gene: TRBV21-1; CDR3aa: CASSRTDEILMNTEAFF; CDR3nt: TGTGCCAGCAGTCGGACAGATGAGATACTCATGAACACTGAAGCTTTCTTT
j_gene: TRBJ1-2; abundance: -; d_gene: -; v_gene: TRBV29-1; CDR3aa: CSVALASNYGYTF; CDR3nt: TGCAGCGTCGCCTTGGCTTCTAACTATGGCTACACCTTC
j_gene: TRBJ1-1; abundance: -; d_gene: -; v_gene: TRBV27; CDR3aa: CASRPGPMNTEAFF; CDR3nt: TGTGCCAGCAGACCGGGACCCATGAACACTGAAGCTTTCTTT
j_gene: TRBJ2-7; abundance: -; d_gene: -; v_gene: TRBV5-4; CDR3aa: CASTLEAREYEQYF; CDR3nt: TGTGCCAGCACCCTGGAGGCTAGAGAGTACGAGCAGTACTTC
j_gene: TRBJ2-7; abundance: -; d_gene: -; v_gene: TRBV15; CDR3aa: CATSSLFFAEQYF; CDR3nt: TGTGCCACCAGCAGCCTATTTTTCGCCGAGCAGTACTTC
j_gene: TRBJ1-6; abundance: few; d_gene: -; v_gene: TRBV6-5; CDR3aa: CASSPGTGSSPLHF; CDR3nt: TGTGCCAGCAGTCCCGGGACGGGGAGTTCACCCCTCCACTTT
j_gene: TRBJ2-1; abundance: -; d_gene: TRBD2; v_gene: TRBV29-1; CDR3aa: CSAPSPGRGNEQFF; CDR3nt: TGCAGCGCCCCTTCTCCCGGGAGGGGGAATGAGCAGTTCTTC
j_gene: TRBJ1-2; abundance: -; d_gene: -; v_gene: TRBV6-1; CDR3aa: CASSDGDGNYGYTF; CDR3nt: TGTGCCAGCAGTGATGGTGACGGTAACTATGGCTACACCTTC
j_gene: TRBJ2-7; abundance: -; d_gene: -; v_gene: TRBV30; CDR3aa: CAWSRSGFGSYEQYF; CDR3nt: TGTGCCTGGAGTCGGTCGGGTTTTGGCTCCTACGAGCAGTACTTC
j_gene: TRBJ1-1; abundance: -; d_gene: -; v_gene: TRBV5-6; CDR3aa: CASSFGDWDTEAFF; CDR3nt: TGTGCCAGCAGCTTTGGGGATTGGGACACTGAAGCTTTCTTT
j_gene: TRBJ2-7; abundance: -; d_gene: TRBD1; v_gene: TRBV15; CDR3aa: CATSRDPDRGVYYEQYF; CDR3nt: TGTGCCACCAGCAGAGATCCCGACAGGGGAGTGTACTACGAGCAGTACTTC
j_gene: TRBJ2-7; abundance: -; d_gene: TRBD2; v_gene: TRBV6-1; CDR3aa: CASSEWGTSGSYEQYF; CDR3nt: TGTGCCAGCAGTGAATGGGGGACTAGCGGGAGCTACGAGCAGTACTTC
j_gene: TRBJ2-1; abundance: -; d_gene: -; v_gene: TRBV9; CDR3aa: CASSVAGDEQFF; CDR3nt: TGTGCCAGCAGCGTAGCAGGAGATGAGCAGTTCTTC
j_gene: TRBJ2-4; abundance: medium-sized; d_gene: -; v_gene: TRBV6-1; CDR3aa: CASSEEGANIQYF; CDR3nt: TGTGCCAGCAGTGAAGAGGGAGCAAACATTCAGTACTTC
j_gene: TRBJ2-7; abundance: -; d_gene: -; v_gene: TRBV5-1; CDR3aa: CASGLQVSYEQYF; CDR3nt: TGCGCCAGCGGGTTACAGGTTTCCTACGAGCAGTACTTC
j_gene: TRBJ2-7; abundance: once; d_gene: TRBD1; v_gene: TRBV2; CDR3aa: CASRAIQTGEPYEQYF; CDR3nt: TGTGCCAGCAGGGCGATACAGACAGGGGAACCCTACGAGCAGTACTTC
j_gene: TRBJ2-3; abundance: -; d_gene: TRBD2; v_gene: TRBV6-1; CDR3aa: CASSEGEGSADTQYF; CDR3nt: TGTGCCAGCAGTGAAGGGGAGGGGTCAGCAGATACGCAGTATTTT
j_gene: TRBJ1-5; abundance: -; d_gene: -; v_gene: TRBV27; CDR3aa: CASSFGRDQPQHF; CDR3nt: TGTGCCAGCAGTTTCGGGCGGGATCAGCCCCAGCATTTT
j_gene: TRBJ1-1; abundance: -; d_gene: -; v_gene: TRBV25-1; CDR3aa: CASSFQDGHSNTEAFF; CDR3nt: TGTGCCAGCAGCTTCCAGGACGGACACTCGAACACTGAAGCTTTCTTT
j_gene: TRBJ1-5; abundance: -; d_gene: -; v_gene: TRBV9; CDR3aa: CASSAGDGAQPQHF; CDR3nt: TGTGCCAGCAGCGCGGGGGACGGGGCTCAGCCCCAGCATTTT
j_gene: TRBJ1-1; abundance: -; d_gene: TRBD1; v_gene: TRBV9; CDR3aa: CASSADGQGMNTEAFF; CDR3nt: TGTGCCAGCAGCGCAGACGGACAGGGGATGAACACTGAAGCTTTCTTT
j_gene: TRBJ1-1; abundance: -; d_gene: -; v_gene: TRBV6-1; CDR3aa: CASRGTLTEAFF; CDR3nt: TGTGCCAGCAGGGGGACCCTCACTGAAGCTTTCTTT
j_gene: TRBJ1-2; abundance: -; d_gene: TRBD1; v_gene: TRBV27; CDR3aa: CASMTGVSGYTF; CDR3nt: TGTGCCAGTATGACAGGGGTCAGTGGCTACACCTTC
j_gene: TRBJ2-7; abundance: once; d_gene: -; v_gene: TRBV2; CDR3aa: CASSEDQYYEQYF; CDR3nt: TGTGCCAGCAGTGAAGACCAGTACTACGAGCAGTACTTC
j_gene: TRBJ1-6; abundance: -; d_gene: -; v_gene: TRBV6-6; CDR3aa: CASSYSDSYNSPLHF; CDR3nt: TGTGCCAGCAGTTACTCAGACAGCTATAATTCACCCCTCCACTTT
j_gene: TRBJ2-5; abundance: -; d_gene: -; v_gene: TRBV9; CDR3aa: CASSGGQGAGGETQYF; CDR3nt: TGTGCCAGCAGCGGAGGCCAGGGGGCGGGAGGGGAGACCCAGTACTTC
j_gene: TRBJ2-5; abundance: few; d_gene: TRBD2; v_gene: TRBV11-2; CDR3aa: CASSLGLAGPYQETQYF; CDR3nt: TGTGCCAGCAGCTTAGGACTAGCGGGACCGTACCAAGAGACCCAGTACTTC
j_gene: TRBJ1-6; abundance: -; d_gene: -; v_gene: TRBV2; CDR3aa: CASSEVEESSYNSPLHF; CDR3nt: TGTGCCAGCAGTGAAGTGGAGGAAAGCTCCTATAATTCACCCCTCCACTTT
j_gene: TRBJ2-7; abundance: once; d_gene: -; v_gene: TRBV6-1; CDR3aa: CASSDEDSSSYEQYF; CDR3nt: TGTGCCAGCAGTGACGAGGACAGTAGCTCCTACGAGCAGTACTTC
j_gene: TRBJ1-4; abundance: -; d_gene: TRBD1; v_gene: TRBV15; CDR3aa: CATSRDRDGKLFF; CDR3nt: TGTGCCACCAGCAGGGACAGGGACGGAAAACTGTTTTTT
j_gene: TRBJ2-3; abundance: -; d_gene: -; v_gene: TRBV9; CDR3aa: CASSDPQEGGTVTDTQYF; CDR3nt: TGTGCCAGCAGCGACCCCCAGGAGGGAGGGACAGTCACAGATACGCAGTATTTT
j_gene: TRBJ2-5; abundance: large; d_gene: TRBD2; v_gene: TRBV7-6; CDR3aa: CASSLGGSGGETQYF; CDR3nt: TGTGCCAGCAGCTTAGGCGGGAGCGGGGGAGAGACCCAGTACTTC
j_gene: TRBJ2-3; abundance: -; d_gene: -; v_gene: TRBV27; CDR3aa: CASSLRGTDTQYF; CDR3nt: TGTGCCAGCAGTTTACGGGGGACGGATACGCAGTATTTT
j_gene: TRBJ1-4; abundance: -; d_gene: -; v_gene: TRBV27; CDR3aa: CASSLFPGTNNEKLFF; CDR3nt: TGTGCCAGCAGTTTATTCCCAGGGACAAATAATGAAAAACTGTTTTTT
j_gene: TRBJ2-2; abundance: few; d_gene: -; v_gene: TRBV9; CDR3aa: CASSDPNTGELFF; CDR3nt: TGTGCCAGCAGCGATCCGAACACCGGGGAGCTGTTTTTT
j_gene: TRBJ2-5; abundance: -; d_gene: TRBD1; v_gene: TRBV2; CDR3aa: CASSLGGGMETQYF; CDR3nt: TGTGCCAGCAGTTTAGGGGGCGGTATGGAGACCCAGTACTTC
j_gene: TRBJ2-1; abundance: -; d_gene: TRBD1; v_gene: TRBV6-5; CDR3aa: CASSYDSGTGGSEQFF; CDR3nt: TGTGCCAGCAGTTACGACTCCGGGACAGGGGGCAGTGAGCAGTTCTTC
j_gene: TRBJ1-1; abundance: -; d_gene: -; v_gene: TRBV11-1; CDR3aa: CASSLREGLNTEAFF; CDR3nt: TGTGCCAGCAGCTTACGGGAGGGGTTGAACACTGAAGCTTTCTTT
j_gene: TRBJ1-2; abundance: -; d_gene: -; v_gene: TRBV5-4; CDR3aa: CASSSDGHDHNYGYTF; CDR3nt: TGTGCCAGCAGCTCTGACGGGCACGACCATAACTATGGCTACACCTTC
j_gene: TRBJ2-7; abundance: few; d_gene: -; v_gene: TRBV7-9; CDR3aa: CASSEGGYEQYF; CDR3nt: TGTGCCAGCAGCGAGGGTGGGTACGAGCAGTACTTC
j_gene: TRBJ2-3; abundance: few; d_gene: TRBD2; v_gene: TRBV2; CDR3aa: CASSGRAETDTQYF; CDR3nt: TGTGCCAGCAGCGGGAGGGCCGAGACAGATACGCAGTATTTT
j_gene: TRBJ1-5; abundance: -; d_gene: -; v_gene: TRBV7-9; CDR3aa: CASSSENSQPQHF; CDR3nt: TGTGCCAGCAGTTCCGAAAATAGCCAGCCCCAGCATTTT
j_gene: TRBJ1-3; abundance: -; d_gene: -; v_gene: TRBV7-2; CDR3aa: CASSLTETGGNTIYF; CDR3nt: TGTGCCAGCAGCTTAACCGAGACAGGCGGAAACACCATATATTTT
j_gene: TRBJ1-3; abundance: -; d_gene: -; v_gene: TRBV7-9; CDR3aa: CASSLGEEGTGNTIYF; CDR3nt: TGTGCCAGCAGCTTGGGGGAGGAGGGAACTGGAAACACCATATATTTT
j_gene: TRBJ2-3; abundance: -; d_gene: -; v_gene: TRBV5-4; CDR3aa: CASSDSTDTQYF; CDR3nt: TGTGCCAGCAGCGACAGCACAGATACGCAGTATTTT
j_gene: TRBJ2-7; abundance: -; d_gene: -; v_gene: TRBV12-2; CDR3aa: CASRLVAGHCSYEQYF; CDR3nt: TGTGCAAGTCGCTTAGTGGCGGGACATTGCTCCTACGAGCAGTACTTC
j_gene: TRBJ2-7; abundance: -; d_gene: -; v_gene: TRBV4-2; CDR3aa: CASSQEGASSYEQYF; CDR3nt: TGTGCCAGCAGCCAAGAGGGGGCCAGCTCCTACGAGCAGTACTTC
j_gene: TRBJ2-7; abundance: -; d_gene: -; v_gene: TRBV5-5; CDR3aa: CASSFAAPYEQYF; CDR3nt: TGTGCCAGCAGCTTCGCAGCCCCCTACGAGCAGTACTTC
j_gene: TRBJ1-2; abundance: -; d_gene: -; v_gene: TRBV10-3; CDR3aa: CAISEAPRYYGYTF; CDR3nt: TGTGCCATCAGTGAAGCCCCGAGGTACTATGGCTACACCTTC
j_gene: TRBJ1-4; abundance: -; d_gene: -; v_gene: TRBV6-5; CDR3aa: CASRQGGWANEKLFF; CDR3nt: TGTGCCAGCAGGCAGGGAGGGTGGGCTAATGAAAAACTGTTTTTT
j_gene: TRBJ2-7; abundance: -; d_gene: -; v_gene: TRBV6-6; CDR3aa: CASSTPGQGYEQYF; CDR3nt: TGTGCCAGCAGTACCCCCGGCCAGGGCTACGAGCAGTACTTC
j_gene: TRBJ2-1; abundance: -; d_gene: -; v_gene: TRBV9; CDR3aa: CASSVNGDAWNEQFF; CDR3nt: TGTGCCAGCAGCGTAAACGGGGACGCCTGGAATGAGCAGTTCTTC
j_gene: TRBJ2-1; abundance: -; d_gene: TRBD1; v_gene: TRBV6-5; CDR3aa: CASRPDRERDNEQFF; CDR3nt: TGTGCCAGCAGACCGGACAGGGAAAGAGACAATGAGCAGTTCTTC
j_gene: TRBJ2-5; abundance: -; d_gene: -; v_gene: TRBV2; CDR3aa: CASSRIMLAGAPRETQYF; CDR3nt: TGTGCCAGCAGCCGGATAATGTTGGCGGGGGCCCCCCGCGAGACCCAGTACTTC
j_gene: TRBJ1-1; abundance: few; d_gene: -; v_gene: TRBV7-9; CDR3aa: CASSLAADPDPEAFF; CDR3nt: TGTGCCAGCAGCTTAGCCGCAGACCCTGACCCTGAAGCTTTCTTT
j_gene: TRBJ2-1; abundance: -; d_gene: TRBD2; v_gene: TRBV7-9; CDR3aa: CASSETGLAAYNEQFF; CDR3nt: TGTGCCAGCAGCGAAACGGGACTAGCAGCCTACAATGAGCAGTTCTTC